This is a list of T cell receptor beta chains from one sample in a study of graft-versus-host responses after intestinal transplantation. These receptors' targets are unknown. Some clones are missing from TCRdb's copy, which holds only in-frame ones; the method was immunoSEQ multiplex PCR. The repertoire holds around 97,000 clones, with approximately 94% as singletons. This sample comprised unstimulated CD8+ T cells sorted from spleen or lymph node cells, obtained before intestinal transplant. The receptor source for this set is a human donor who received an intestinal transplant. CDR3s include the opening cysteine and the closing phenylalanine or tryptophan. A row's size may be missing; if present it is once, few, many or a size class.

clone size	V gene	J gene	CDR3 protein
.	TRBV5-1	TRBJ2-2	CASSLKAGTANTGELFF
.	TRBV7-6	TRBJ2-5	CASSLEWAPQETQYF
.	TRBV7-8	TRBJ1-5	CASSLVPGTAGQPQHF
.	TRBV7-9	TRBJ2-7	CASSLEEAQYF
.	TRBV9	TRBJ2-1	CASSVAADRVNEQFF
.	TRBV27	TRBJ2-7	CASSLAGPYEQYF
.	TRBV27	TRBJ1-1	CASSLYGGSGTEAFF
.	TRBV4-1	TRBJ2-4	CASSQDGVQYF
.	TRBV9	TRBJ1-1	CASSARGGVPMNTEAFF
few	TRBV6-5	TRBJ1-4	CASRELVGNEKLFF
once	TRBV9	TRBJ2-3	CASSPGSGGGRDTQYF
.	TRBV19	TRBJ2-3	CASSIFWQSEADTQYF
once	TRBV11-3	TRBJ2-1	CASTMGLATPEQFF
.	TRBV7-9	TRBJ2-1	CASSLVNEQFF
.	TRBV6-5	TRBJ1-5	CASSPGTLNQPQHF
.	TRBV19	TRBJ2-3	CASSIGGSPSTDTQYF
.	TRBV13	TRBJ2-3	CASSSTPGLPTDTQYF
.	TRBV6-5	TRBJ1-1	CASSCLPGTGEIEAFF
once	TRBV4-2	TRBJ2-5	CASSQAREGGPTETQYF
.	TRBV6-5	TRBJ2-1	CASSYPRGRGGLWFF
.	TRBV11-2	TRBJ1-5	CASSPGGQGFNQPQHF
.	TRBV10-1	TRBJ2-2	CASSENLAGGLPGELFF